This passage covers 24 T cell receptor beta chains from one sample sequenced in a study of OX40 agonist ivuxolimab in advanced cancers. Produced via immunoSEQ multiplex PCR; TCRdb's table is partial and in-frame only. The sample yields some 100,000 clones, around 91% seen once. The material was CD4+ or CD8+ T cells sorted from blood, obtained in a trial of the OX40 agonist ivuxolimab. The receptors come from an adult with an advanced solid tumor such as melanoma, head and neck, liver or kidney cancer.

This sequence joins TRBV5-6 and TRBJ2-3, with 12 bases that match TRBD2. The CDR3 loop spans 15 amino acids. V trimming: 7 bases; J trimming: 4 bases; junction bases outside the gene matches: 7. The germline CDR1 and CDR2 sequences are SGHDT and YYEEEE. CDR3 loop: CASGSTSGSPDTQYF. CDR3 DNA: TGTGCCAGCGGATCGACTAGCGGGAGTCCAGATACGCAGTATTTT.

The rearrangement joins TRBV7-9 to TRBJ1-4; D remains unclear. There are 15 residues in the CDR3. V was clipped by 5 bases and J by 0 bases, with 10 bases between them. CDR1 SEHNR and CDR2 FQNEAQ come from the germline V gene (reference sequence). As DNA, the CDR3 is TGTGCCAGCAGCCACTGGGGAGCAACTAATGAAAAACTGTTTTTT. This codes for CASSHWGATNEKLFF.

The count of this clone is one. The rearrangement joins TRBV19 to TRBJ2-1; a possible D gene is TRBD2 (5 bases). V lost 6 bases, J lost 5 bases, and 23 bases lay in between. Germline lookup yields CDR1 LNHDA and CDR2 SQIVND (reference sequence). The CDR3 contains 17 residues. The CDR3 loop reads CASSNLRGTRENNEQFF. The CDR3 bases are TGTGCCAGTAGCAACCTTCGGGGAACCCGTGAGAACAATGAGCAGTTCTTC.

This clone has just a few counts. The CDR3 sequence is CASSLRDPLIFGANGYTF. CDR3 DNA sequence: TGTGCCAGCAGCCTCAGAGACCCACTTATATTCGGGGCGAATGGCTACACCTTC. The V call is TRBV7-6, the J call TRBJ1-2, with a possible D match to TRBD1 (5 bases). The CDR3 has 18 residues. CDR1 SGHVS and CDR2 FNYEAQ come from the germline V gene. Trimming removed 5 bases at V and 6 bases at J, with 28 bases between.

The V and J genes are TRBV19 and TRBJ2-1; TRBD1 might be the D (5 bases). The V gene's germline CDR1 is LNHDA and CDR2 SQIVND (reference sequence). CDR3 length: 16 amino acids. Trimming stripped 3 bases from V and 0 bases from J, with 12 bases between. CDR3 nucleotide sequence: TGTGCCAGTAGTATTTTTAGGGGATCCTCCTACAATGAGCAGTTCTTC. This codes for CASSIFRGSSYNEQFF.

The chain links TRBV14 to TRBJ1-4, with D uncertain. The length of the CDR3 is 16 residues. Trimming removed 0 bases from V and 5 bases from J, with 13 bases in between. Germline V lookup: CDR1 SGHDN, CDR2 FVKESK. The CDR3 DNA follows: TGTGCCAGCAGCCAAGAGGGGAGAGGCGGGAATGAAAAACTGTTTTTT. Encoded protein: CASSQEGRGGNEKLFF.

V usage is TRBV5-1 and J usage is TRBJ2-2; 11 positions match TRBD2. Germline-derived CDR1 and CDR2 are SGHRS and YFSETQ. This CDR3 region has 16 residues. After removal of 4 bases from V and 0 bases from J, the junction contained 2 bases not matched to a gene. The CDR3 bases are TGCGCCAGCAGCCCTAGCGGGGGGACGAACACCGGGGAGCTGTTTTTT. Its translation is CASSPSGGTNTGELFF.

The genes are TRBV5-1 and TRBJ2-6, with D possibly being TRBD1 or TRBD2 (5 bases each). This CDR3 comprises 14 residues. The V gene lost 7 bases and the J gene lost 2 bases, with 10 bases spanning the gap. From germline, CDR1 is SGHRS and CDR2 YFSETQ. CDR3 DNA: TGCGCCAGCGGCCGGGGCGCTGGGGCCAACGTCCTGACTTTC. This translates into CASGRGAGANVLTF.

This chain links TRBV13 with TRBJ2-5; 8 positions match TRBD2. The J segment lost 3 bases and the V segment lost 8 bases, leaving 11 bases of the junction unmatched. Germline loops: CDR1 PRHDT, CDR2 FYEKMQ (reference sequence). This CDR3 is built from 15 residues. This CDR3 reads CASSDSKREKETQYF. The DNA of the CDR3 is TGTGCCAGCTCCGACTCAAAGCGGGAGAAAGAGACCCAGTACTTC.

The rearrangement joins TRBV5-4 to TRBJ1-2; tentative D call: TRBD1 (6 bases). From germline, CDR1 is SGHNT and CDR2 YYREEE (reference sequence). V was shortened by 0 bases and J by 6 bases, with 15 bases between the two germline ends. There are 15 residues in the CDR3. CDR3 loop: CASSLEARDNHGYTF. As DNA, the CDR3 is TGTGCCAGCAGCTTGGAGGCACGGGACAACCATGGCTACACCTTC. The full variable domain, with the rest looked up from reference TRBV5-4 and TRBJ1-2, is ETGVTQSPTHLIKTRGQQVTLRCSSQSGHNTVSWYQQALGQGPQFIFQYYREEENGRGNFPPRFSGLQFPNYSSELNVNALELDDSALYLCASSLEARDNHGYTFGSGTRLTVV.

V and J are TRBV6-1 and TRBJ2-1, with D perhaps being TRBD1 or TRBD2 (5 bases each). Germline V gene data show CDR1 as MNHNS and CDR2 as SASEGT. This CDR3 has 14 amino acids. The germline V and J ends were trimmed by 8 bases and 10 bases, with 21 bases remaining between them. The CDR3 reads CASGYRDVAGEQFF. The DNA of the CDR3 is TGTGCCAGCGGCTACCGGGACGTAGCTGGGGAGCAGTTCTTC.

The J gene is TRBJ2-1, the V gene TRBV6-1; the match to TRBD1 covers 8 bases. The CDR3 consists of 16 residues. Germline V gives CDR1 MNHNS, CDR2 SASEGT. V lost 4 bases and J lost 12; bases outside the gene matches: 17. The DNA for the CDR3 is TGTGCCAGCAGTGCCAGAGTGGGACAGGTCGTAGGGGTGCAGTTCTTC. As protein: CASSARVGQVVGVQFF.

This rearrangement joins TRBV29-1 to TRBJ1-1, with D possibly being TRBD1 (5 bases). The germline CDR1 and CDR2 sequences are SQVTM and ANQGSEA. The CDR3 covers 12 residues. V gave up 3 bases and J gave up 5 bases, with 10 bases separating them. CDR3 in amino acids: CSVDLRETEAFF. CDR3 nucleotides: TGCAGCGTTGACCTCAGGGAGACTGAAGCTTTCTTT.

This rearrangement joins TRBV9 to TRBJ1-6; D possibly corresponds to TRBD1 (5 bases). V lost 3 bases, J lost 8 bases, and 27 bases lay in between. This CDR3 spans 19 amino acids. Germline V gene sequence: CDR1 SGDLS, CDR2 YYNGEE. The CDR3 DNA sequence: TGTGCCAGCAGCGCCCCTCGCATCGGAAGACGGGAACAGGATTCACCCCTCCACTTT. Translated: CASSAPRIGRREQDSPLHF.

V usage is TRBV27 and J usage is TRBJ2-1, with a weak D call TRBD1 (6 bases). The germline V and J ends were trimmed by 6 bases and 2 bases, with 17 bases remaining between them. The CDR3 contains 16 residues. Germline CDR1 is MNHEY and CDR2 is SMNVEV (reference sequence). CDR3 nucleotide sequence: TGTGCCAGCAGAAACCCGGGTGGGGGCACCTACAATGAGCAGTTCTTC. Its protein product is CASRNPGGGTYNEQFF.

Remarks on this clone: Other DNA sequences in this specimen translate into the identical CDR3. The rearrangement uses TRBV9 and TRBJ2-7, with D unclear. Per the germline V gene, CDR1 is SGDLS and CDR2 is YYNGEE. With 0 bases removed from V and 5 bases from J, the gap between germline ends came to 15 bases. CDR3 size: 15 residues. CDR3: CASSVGGLGSHEQYF. DNA of the CDR3: TGTGCCAGCAGCGTAGGAGGCTTGGGGTCCCACGAGCAGTACTTC.

CDR3 DNA: TGTGCCTGGAACCCGCAGGGACCTCGTAATGAAAAACTGTTTTTT. Translating it yields CAWNPQGPRNEKLFF. The chain joins TRBV30 to TRBJ1-4, with D perhaps TRBD1 (5 bases). Germline V lookup: CDR1 GTSNPN, CDR2 SVGIG (reference sequence). V lost 4 bases to trimming and J lost 4 bases, with 16 bases between them. This CDR3 has 15 residues. Complete variable domain (other parts from reference TRBV30 and TRBJ1-4): SQTIHQWPATLVQPVGSPLSLECTVEGTSNPNLYWYRQAAGRGLQLLFYSVGIGQISSEVPQNLSASRPQDRQFILSSKKLLLSDSGFYLCAWNPQGPRNEKLFFGSGTQLSVL.

This clone was seen only once. The chain has TRBV11-1 and TRBJ2-2; perhaps TRBD2 as D (6 bases). The CDR3 is 16 amino acids. The germline V gene encodes CDR1 SGHAT and CDR2 FQDESV (reference sequence). The ends were cut back, 4 bases at V and 1 base at J, with 13 bases in the middle. The CDR3, as DNA: TGTGCCAGCAGCTCGACGGGGCGGGGGAACACCGGGGAGCTGTTTTTT. Translation gives CASSSTGRGNTGELFF.

This chain joins TRBV5-1 and TRBJ2-7, with D perhaps being TRBD1 or TRBD2 (5 bases each). The V and J ends lost 4 bases and 0 bases respectively, with 11 bases between them. This CDR3 has 14 residues. The germline V gene has CDR1 SGHRS and CDR2 YFSETQ. The CDR3 coding sequence is TGCGCCAGCAGCGCCGGGACGGCCTCCTACGAGCAGTACTTC. Translating it yields CASSAGTASYEQYF.

The chain has TRBV28 and TRBJ2-2; 9 nucleotides align to TRBD1. The CDR3 has 16 residues. Per the germline V gene, CDR1 is MDHEN and CDR2 is SYDVKM. V lost 6 bases and J lost 6; bases outside the gene matches: 11. The CDR3 spells CASSPPGQGPSGELFF. CDR3 nucleotides: TGTGCCAGCAGCCCTCCGGGACAGGGACCTTCCGGGGAGCTGTTTTTT.

The rearrangement links TRBV19 to TRBJ1-1, with a possible D match to TRBD1 (5 bases). CDR3 length equals 13 residues. V lost 8 bases and J 0 bases, leaving 10 bases between the germline ends. CDR1 and CDR2 (germline): LNHDA, SQIVND (reference sequence). CDR3 in amino acids: CASLTGLNTEAFF. CDR3 DNA sequence: TGTGCCAGTCTAACAGGTTTGAACACTGAAGCTTTCTTT.

V is TRBV2 and J is TRBJ1-6, with TRBD1 matching over 7 bases. CDR3 size: 15 residues. V trimming: 6 bases; J trimming: 7 bases; junction bases outside the gene matches: 9. Per germline, CDR1 SNHLY and CDR2 FYNNEI. In DNA form, the CDR3 reads TGTGCCAGCAGGCGTCGACAGGGCCGCAATTCACCCCTCCACTTT. Translating it yields CASRRRQGRNSPLHF.

This chain links TRBV5-1 with TRBJ2-1; TRBD2 matches at 16 bases. This CDR3 has 21 residues. J gave up 2 bases and V 4 bases, and 15 bases lay outside the gene matches. Germline CDR1 reads SGHRS; CDR2 reads YFSETQ. CDR3 loop: CASSPSLRGLAGGNAYNEQFF. The CDR3 DNA sequence: TGCGCCAGCAGCCCCTCCCTCCGGGGACTAGCGGGGGGGAACGCCTACAATGAGCAGTTCTTC.

This clone was detected a few times. The chain combines TRBV5-1 with TRBJ1-1; 8 bases map to TRBD1. V was clipped by 3 bases and J by 6 bases; unmatched bases: 4. The germline V gene has CDR1 SGHRS and CDR2 YFSETQ. CDR3 size: 13 residues. CDR3 DNA: TGCGCCAGCAGCTGGGGACAGGCCCCTGAAGCTTTCTTT. It codes for CASSWGQAPEAFF.